The text below deals with one T cell receptor beta chain. There are many counts of this clonotype. Its antigen remains undetermined. Nothing much larger sits one base from this clone, and base qualities are not available. PBMCs were isolated by Ficoll-Paque density gradient centrifugation. The CDR3 goes from the cysteine to the phenylalanine over 15 residues. Only the CDR3 portion is preserved as DNA: 45 bases, with reading frame beginning at the first base. From V the trimming removes 8 bases and from J it removes 6 bases, while the gene matches leave 11 bases of the junction unaccounted for. CDR1 and CDR2 are drawn from the germline V gene: MNHEY, SVGEGT. These data come from a study of T-cell memory formation after mild COVID-19 (TCRdb year 2021). With respect to the entire study: Most TCR sequence clusters were specific to one of the two donors. In a couple of donors, T-cell clones that expanded and contracted after mild COVID-19 were followed by sequencing TCRalpha and TCRbeta repertoires longitudinally. Two young, previously healthy adult volunteers, one female and one male, were included in the cohort.

Study-wide conclusions, independent of this receptor: From day 15 to 85, contracting clones showed balanced CD4/CD8 phenotypes, whereas a second wave of clones that expanded from day 15 to 37 leaned towards CD4+. Some responding clones were found in pre-infection memory, which suggests that pre-existing cross-reactive memory T cells took part in the SARS-CoV-2 response. Only two mild cases were covered by the study, and larger cohorts that include severe cases with pre-infection samples were considered necessary. SARS-CoV-2 specificity was not confirmed for the second-wave clones peaking on day 37. Contracting CD4+ clones appeared mostly in the CM and EM memory subsets, whereas CD8+ clones were enriched in EMRA.

The sequencing machine was an Illumina NovaSeq 6000. Using 5'RACE with constant-segment primers, TCRalpha and TCRbeta cDNA libraries were constructed, with sample barcodes and unique molecular identifiers added in the process. RNA was extracted from every sample with Trizol reagent. The libraries were amplified in two PCR steps, and the second step added a second sample barcode and Illumina TruSeq adapters. The libraries were sequenced on an Illumina NovaSeq using 2 x 150 bp paired-end reads. Under the source paper's analysis protocol: With migec v1.2.7, reads were demultiplexed and then collapsed into UMI-guided consensus sequences. Using mixcr v2.1.11, UMI consensuses were aligned to TRA and TRB V and J templates and then assembled into clonotypes. Expanded or contracted clonotypes were those called significant by both edgeR and NoisET, with noise models trained on biological replicates. For edgeR calls, the cutoffs were a false discovery rate-adjusted p below 0.01 and a log2 fold-change threshold of 1. As an exploratory analysis of dynamics, PCA with hierarchical clustering was applied to max-normalized trajectories of the 1000 most abundant clonotypes. Separately sequenced CD4+ and CD8+ repertoires were used to assign the CD4 or CD8 phenotype of responding clones. TCRdb reprocessed the public reads (quality trimming at Q25 with fastp, clone calling with MiXCR) and kept in-frame beta chains. Each CDR3 protein gets just one entry, which takes the most common genes and DNA from the rows behind it. TCRdb's processing, not the study's, gives the V and J calls here. The sample includes 300,000 to 400,000 distinct CDR3 sequences, with 15% observed a single time. Of the sample, about a fifth falls within the top ten clones.

The receptor was derived from a man between 18 and 35 years old who had mild COVID-19 (a few samples of this study predate the infection). The sample titles of this study are shuffled in the database, so cell type and time point are left out; the donor was told from shared clones. The chain was built from TRBV6-2 or TRBV6-3 and TRBJ2-2, with 8 bases matching TRBD1. Material for sequencing was PBMCs or a T cell subset sorted from them (not recorded which). The bases are TGTGCCAGCGGGGCCCAGGGGGCCCCATCCGGGGAGCTGTTTTTT. Translated, this is CASGAQGAPSGELFF.